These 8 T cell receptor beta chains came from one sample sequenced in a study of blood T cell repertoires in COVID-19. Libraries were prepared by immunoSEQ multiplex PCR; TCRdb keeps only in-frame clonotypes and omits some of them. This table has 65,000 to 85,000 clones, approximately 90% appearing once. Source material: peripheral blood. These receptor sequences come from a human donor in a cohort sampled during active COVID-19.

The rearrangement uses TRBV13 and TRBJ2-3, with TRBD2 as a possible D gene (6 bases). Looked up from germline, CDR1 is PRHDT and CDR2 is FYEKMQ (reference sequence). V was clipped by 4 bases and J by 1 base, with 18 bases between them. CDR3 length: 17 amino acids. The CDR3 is CASSSRGSTRGTDTQYF. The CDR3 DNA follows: TGTGCCAGCAGCTCCCGGGGGTCGACGAGGGGCACAGATACGCAGTATTTT.

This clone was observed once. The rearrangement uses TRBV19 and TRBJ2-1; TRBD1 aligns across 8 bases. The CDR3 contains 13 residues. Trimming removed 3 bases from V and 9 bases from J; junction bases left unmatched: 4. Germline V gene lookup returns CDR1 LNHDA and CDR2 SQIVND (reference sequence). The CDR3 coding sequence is TGTGCCAGTAGTATGATCGACAGGGGTGAGCAGTTCTTC. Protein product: CASSMIDRGEQFF.

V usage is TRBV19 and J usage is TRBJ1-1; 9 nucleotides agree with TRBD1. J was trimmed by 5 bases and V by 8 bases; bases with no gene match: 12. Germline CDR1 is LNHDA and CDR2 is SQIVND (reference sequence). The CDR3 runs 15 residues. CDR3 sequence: CASSGTGSTGTEAFF. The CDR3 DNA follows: TGTGCCAGTTCTGGGACAGGGTCCACGGGGACTGAAGCTTTCTTT.

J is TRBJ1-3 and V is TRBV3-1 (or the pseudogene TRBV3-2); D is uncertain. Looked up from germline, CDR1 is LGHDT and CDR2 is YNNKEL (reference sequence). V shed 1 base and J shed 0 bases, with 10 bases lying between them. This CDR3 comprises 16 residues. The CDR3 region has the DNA TGTGCCAGCAGCCAAGTCCGACTCCGCTCTGGAAACACCATATATTTT. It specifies CASSQVRLRSGNTIYF.

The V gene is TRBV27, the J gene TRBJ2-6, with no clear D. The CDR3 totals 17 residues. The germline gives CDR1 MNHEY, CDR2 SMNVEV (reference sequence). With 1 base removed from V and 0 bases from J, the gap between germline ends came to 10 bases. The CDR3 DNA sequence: TGTGCCAGCAGTTTATTAGTTTCTAGCTCTGGGGCCAACGTCCTGACTTTC. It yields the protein CASSLLVSSSGANVLTF.

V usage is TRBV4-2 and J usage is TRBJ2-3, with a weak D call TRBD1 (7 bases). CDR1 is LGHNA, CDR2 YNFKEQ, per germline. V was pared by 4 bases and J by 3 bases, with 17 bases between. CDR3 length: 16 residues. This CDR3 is CASSLRTGGVTDTQYF. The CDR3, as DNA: TGTGCCAGCAGCCTCCGGACAGGCGGGGTGACAGATACGCAGTATTTT.

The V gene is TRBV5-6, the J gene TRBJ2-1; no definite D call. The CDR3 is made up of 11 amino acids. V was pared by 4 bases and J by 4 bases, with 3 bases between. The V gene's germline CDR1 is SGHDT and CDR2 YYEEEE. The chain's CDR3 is CASSRYNEQFF. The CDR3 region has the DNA TGTGCCAGCAGCCGGTACAATGAGCAGTTCTTC.

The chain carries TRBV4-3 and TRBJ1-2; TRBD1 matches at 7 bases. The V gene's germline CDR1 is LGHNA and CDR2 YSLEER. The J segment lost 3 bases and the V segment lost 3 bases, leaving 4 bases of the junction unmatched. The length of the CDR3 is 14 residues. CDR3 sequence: CASSQHRGDYGYTF. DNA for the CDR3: TGCGCCAGCAGCCAGCACAGGGGTGACTATGGCTACACCTTC.